This TCR beta chain was recorded in a study of CD8+CD57+ T cells in acquired aplastic anemia (dated by TCRdb to about 2018). General notes on the study: A mean of roughly 2.9 ug of DNA, ranging from roughly 0.2 to 27.4 ug, was extracted from sorted CD4+ and CD8+ cells. For healthy donor samples, the average read count was around 9.9 million for CD4+ cells and 11.0 million for CD8+ cells. General conclusions and limits of the study: No significant difference in CD8+ Simpson's diversity was found between patients and healthy controls (P=0.060). Roughly 31 CD8+ CDR3 sequences were shared between patients and controls but appeared highly expressed in patients and within their immunodominant clones.

The junction shows trimming of 1 base on V and 9 bases on J, plus 15 bases between the germline ends. The CDR3 numbers 14 residues from cysteine through phenylalanine. Solely the CDR3 DNA is kept, with 42 bases framed from the first base. The germline V gene (reference sequence) sets CDR1 to LNHNV and CDR2 to YYDKDF. Regarding this clonotype: What this receptor recognizes is not known. There are no base qualities to consult, and no much larger clone falls within one base.

TCR beta VDJ combination and CDR3 sequence profiling used genomic DNA as the template. An Illumina HiSeq 2000 was used for TCR repertoire sequencing. As for the original processing: TRBV/TRBJ rearrangement plots, CDR3 size and DJ length profiles, and Simpson's diversity index were used to evaluate the repertoires. The most abundant DNA sequence in the deep sequencing data was taken as the immunodominant clone. CDR3 amino acid sequences were screened for sharing across subjects and compared with published repertoires and the VDJdb database. TCRdb reworked the public reads: Q25 trimming with fastp, MiXCR clone assembly, productive beta chains retained. A single entry per CDR3 protein holds the most common genes and DNA from its merged rows. TCRdb, rather than the study authors, made the V and J calls. Present in this sample are 130,000 or so distinct CDR3 sequences, 40% to 45% of which were seen just once. Roughly 8.4% of the sample is in the top ten clones.

TCR repertoires of sorted CD4+ and CD8+ blood T cells from severe aplastic anemia patients and healthy subjects were deep-sequenced in the study. Ficoll-Paque density gradient centrifugation was used to isolate peripheral blood mononuclear cells. Before DNA extraction, CD4+ and CD8+ T cells were sorted by FACS or by magnetic beads. The TCR was taken from a human donor in good health, serving as a control. The sequence joins TRBV15 to TRBJ1-2, with a weak D call of TRBD1 (6 bases match). Sequences were obtained from sorted CD4+, CD8+, or CD8+CD57+ T cells (not recorded which) from PBMCs. The DNA sequence is TGTGCCACCAGCAGAGCAGTGGGGAGGGGGAGCTACACCTTC. It is translated as CATSRAVGRGSYTF.